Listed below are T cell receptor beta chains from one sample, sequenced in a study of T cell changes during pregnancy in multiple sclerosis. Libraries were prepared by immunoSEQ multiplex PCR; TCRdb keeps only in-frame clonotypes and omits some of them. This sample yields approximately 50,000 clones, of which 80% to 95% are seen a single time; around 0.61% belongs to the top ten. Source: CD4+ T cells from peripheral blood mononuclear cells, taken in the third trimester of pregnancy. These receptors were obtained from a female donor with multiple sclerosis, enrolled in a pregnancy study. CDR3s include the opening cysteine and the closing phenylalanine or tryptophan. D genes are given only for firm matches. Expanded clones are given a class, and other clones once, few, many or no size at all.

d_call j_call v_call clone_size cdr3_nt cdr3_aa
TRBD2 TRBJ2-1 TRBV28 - TGTGCCAGCAGTTCACCAGTACTAGCGGGAACCCTAAATGAGCAGTTCTTC CASSSPVLAGTLNEQFF
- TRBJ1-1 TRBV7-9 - TGTGCCAGCAGCCTCCCCCCCACTGAAGCTTTCTTT CASSLPPTEAFF
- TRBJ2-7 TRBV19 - TGTGCCAGTAGTCTAAATGGGGGGAGTGACTACGAGCAGTACTTC CASSLNGGSDYEQYF
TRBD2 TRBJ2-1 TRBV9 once TGTGCCAGCAGCGTATTAAGCGGGAGGCCCTACAATGAGCAGTTCTTC CASSVLSGRPYNEQFF
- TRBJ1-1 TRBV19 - TGTGCCAGTAGTATTCGGGACATTGGTCGAGAGTTCACTGAAGCTTTCTTT CASSIRDIGREFTEAFF
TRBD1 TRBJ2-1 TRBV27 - TGTGCCAGCAGAGGGACAGGGCGTTATGGGAATGAGCAGTTCTTC CASRGTGRYGNEQFF
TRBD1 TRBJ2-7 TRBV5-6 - TGTGCCAGCAGCTTCACCGGGACAGAATACGAGCAGTACTTC CASSFTGTEYEQYF
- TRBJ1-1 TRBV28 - TGTGCCAGCAGTTTAAGGGGGTCAGTAGCTTTCTTT CASSLRGSVAFF
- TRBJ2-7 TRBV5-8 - TGTGCCAGCAGCCGGTCCTACGAGCAGTACTTC CASSRSYEQYF
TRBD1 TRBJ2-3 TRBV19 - TGTGCCAGTAGCCCGGGACAGGTCGGCACAGATACGCAGTATTTT CASSPGQVGTDTQYF
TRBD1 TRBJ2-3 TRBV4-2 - TGTGCCAGCAGCACCGGACAGGAGACTAGCACAGATACGCAGTATTTT CASSTGQETSTDTQYF
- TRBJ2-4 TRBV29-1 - TGCAGCGTTGCTCTGAGAAGTCTAGCCAAAAACATTCAGTACTTC CSVALRSLAKNIQYF
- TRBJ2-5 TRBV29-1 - TGCAGCGTTACCATTGGGGTGGCGGGGCAAGAGACCCAGTACTTC CSVTIGVAGQETQYF
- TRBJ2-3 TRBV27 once TGTGCCAGCAGTTTAGGAGGGATCCCAGATACGCAGTATTTT CASSLGGIPDTQYF
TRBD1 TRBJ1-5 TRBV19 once TGTGCCAGTAGTTTCTGGACAGGGGGCGCCGGGGGCAATCAGCCCCAGCATTTT CASSFWTGGAGGNQPQHF
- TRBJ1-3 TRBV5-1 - TGCGCCAGCAGCTTGCGGGAGAGCTCTGGAAACACCATATATTTT CASSLRESSGNTIYF
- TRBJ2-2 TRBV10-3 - TGTGCCACCCAGTGGGGGTCGGGCAGGGGTACCGGGGAGCTGTTTTTT CATQWGSGRGTGELFF
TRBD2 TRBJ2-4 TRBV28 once TGTGCCAGCAGTTACCCCTCGGGAGGGAGGAACATTCAGTACTTC CASSYPSGGRNIQYF
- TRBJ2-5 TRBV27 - TGTGCCAGCAGTCCCCTGGACAAGCATAGACAAGAGACCCAGTACTTC CASSPLDKHRQETQYF
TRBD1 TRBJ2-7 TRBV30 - TGTGCCTGGAGTCCCCATGGGACAGGGATGAGGGAGCAGTACTTC CAWSPHGTGMREQYF
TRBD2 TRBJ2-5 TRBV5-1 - TGCGCCAGCAGCTTACGGCTAGCGGGAGGAGAGACCCAGTACTTC CASSLRLAGGETQYF
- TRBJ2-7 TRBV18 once TGTGCCAGCTCACCAGAACTGGGCAACTACGAGCAGTACTTC CASSPELGNYEQYF
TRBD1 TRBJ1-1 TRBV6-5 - TGTGCCAGCAGAAGGACAGGGGATAACACTGAAGCTTTCTTT CASRRTGDNTEAFF
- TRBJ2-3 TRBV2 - TGTGCCAGCAGTATTGACACGGCCCGATCCTTAGATACGCAGTATTTT CASSIDTARSLDTQYF
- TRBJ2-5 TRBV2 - TGTGCCAGCAAGGGGGAAGAGACCCAGTACTTC CASKGEETQYF